A single TCR beta chain is shown here with its context. This record comes from a study of response to subunit inactivated influenza vaccine. The CDR3 runs to 14 residues. Germline lookup yields CDR1 KGHSH and CDR2 LQKENI. The V gene end was trimmed by 3 bases and the J gene end by 8 bases; junction bases not matched to a gene: 8. TCRdb analysed the RT-PCR reads with MiXCR anew, one entry per CDR3 protein. The data show about 700,000 distinct CDR3 sequences, approximately 15% seen once. This TCR was recovered from a man aged 45-65 years who received an inactivated influenza vaccine. The material was PBMCs from blood, obtained 14 to 15 days before vaccination. The J gene is TRBJ2-7, the V gene TRBV18; 9 bases line up with TRBD1. The CDR3 DNA is TGTGCCAGCTCACCCGAGGACAGGGGAGCGAAGCAGTACTTC. It is translated as CASSPEDRGAKQYF.